One and the same sample provided the 20 T cell receptor beta chains below, sequenced in a study of T cells in narcolepsy. Repertoires were generated with immunoSEQ multiplex PCR, while TCRdb's copy carries only in-frame clones and drops some. The sample includes fewer than 40,000 clones, about 85% of them seen just once. The source material was CD45RA- memory CD4+ T cells from PBMCs. The origin of the receptors is a human donor with narcolepsy.

V is TRBV28 and J is TRBJ2-1; 9 positions match TRBD2. V gave up 4 bases and J gave up 6 bases; unmatched junction bases: 13. This CDR3 spans 17 amino acids. The germline gives CDR1 MDHEN, CDR2 SYDVKM. For the CDR3, the DNA is TGTGCCAGCAGTTCCCCCCTTGGTAGCGGGAGACCCAATGAGCAGTTCTTC. This gives the protein CASSSPLGSGRPNEQFF.

J is TRBJ2-1 and V is TRBV7-2; 8 bases line up with TRBD1. CDR3 length: 15 residues. The V gene's germline CDR1 is SGHTA and CDR2 FQGNSA. V gave up 3 bases and J gave up 8 bases; unmatched junction bases: 9. The CDR3 sequence is CASSFSQGARDEQFF. The DNA of the CDR3 is TGTGCCAGCAGCTTTTCCCAGGGGGCACGGGATGAGCAGTTCTTC.

The rearrangement uses TRBV20-1 and TRBJ2-7; the D is unclear. The CDR3 runs to 11 residues. The ends were cut back, 3 bases at V and 3 bases at J, with 6 bases in the middle. Germline V gives CDR1 DFQATT, CDR2 SNEGSKA (reference sequence). DNA for the CDR3: TGCAGTGCTAGGACGGGCTACGAGCAGTACTTC. Translated: CSARTGYEQYF.

This chain joins TRBV5-1 and TRBJ2-2, with a weak D call TRBD1 (5 bases). Germline assignment: CDR1 SGHRS and CDR2 YFSETQ. CDR3 length: 15 residues. Trimming removed 4 bases from V and 2 bases from J, with 12 bases in between. The CDR3 nucleotides read TGCGCCAGCAGCCAAGACAGACTTAACACCGGGGAGCTGTTTTTT. As protein: CASSQDRLNTGELFF. The full variable domain, in which reference TRBV5-1 and TRBJ2-2 provide the parts outside the CDR3, is KAGVTQTPRYLIKTRGQQVTLSCSPISGHRSVSWYQQTPGQGLQFLFEYFSETQRNKGNFPGRFSGRQFSNSRSEMNVSTLELGDSALYLCASSQDRLNTGELFFGEGSRLTVL.

The chain links TRBV19 to TRBJ2-4; the D is unclear. The CDR3 consists of 13 residues. Germline assignment: CDR1 LNHDA and CDR2 SQIVND (reference sequence). The germline V and J ends were trimmed by 6 bases and 2 bases, with 8 bases remaining between them. CDR3 region: CASSPGSKNIQYF. For the CDR3, the DNA is TGTGCCAGTAGCCCCGGGTCCAAAAACATTCAGTACTTC.

V gene TRBV7-2 combines with J gene TRBJ1-2; 9 bases fit TRBD1. The CDR3 extends over 14 amino acids. Germline V gene lookup returns CDR1 SGHTA and CDR2 FQGNSA. V lost 5 bases to trimming and J lost 4 bases; unmatched junction nucleotides: 5. The CDR3 bases are TGTGCCAGCAGCGCACAGGGGGCCAGCTATGGCTACACCTTC. It codes for CASSAQGASYGYTF.

This clone was detected only once. The V gene is TRBV5-1, the J gene TRBJ1-2; 7 bases fit TRBD1. The CDR3 spans 16 residues. Looked up from germline, CDR1 is SGHRS and CDR2 is YFSETQ. V was pared by 0 bases and J by 1 base, with 6 bases of the junction left unmatched. In DNA, the CDR3 is TGCGCCAGCAGCTTGGGTGGGACAGCCTTTAACTATGGCTACACCTTC. Translation: CASSLGGTAFNYGYTF.

The chain uses TRBV5-6 and TRBJ1-1; no clear D gene. The V end was cut by 1 base, the J end by 9 bases, with 13 bases between. The CDR3 is made up of 13 amino acids. The germline gives CDR1 SGHDT, CDR2 YYEEEE. The CDR3 DNA follows: TGTGCCAGCAGCTTGCTGGGAGGGCTCCAAGCTTTCTTT. Translating gives CASSLLGGLQAFF.

This clone was seen a handful of times. The rearrangement joins TRBV28 to TRBJ2-3; D call uncertain. Germline V gives CDR1 MDHEN, CDR2 SYDVKM. The CDR3 spans 14 residues. V was pared by 1 base and J by 6 bases, with 11 bases between. The CDR3 sequence: CASSLSSPRDTQYF. The CDR3 DNA reads TGTGCCAGCAGTTTATCTTCGCCCAGGGATACGCAGTATTTT.

The genes are TRBV2 and TRBJ1-1; TRBD1 aligns across 7 bases. The CDR3 spans 15 residues. Germline V lookup: CDR1 SNHLY, CDR2 FYNNEI. V lost 7 bases, J lost 1 base, and 9 bases stayed unmatched. Here the CDR3 reads CASTPATGANTEAFF. The CDR3 coding sequence is TGTGCCAGCACCCCGGCAACAGGGGCGAACACTGAAGCTTTCTTT.

The rearrangement joins TRBV7-3 to TRBJ1-1, with D tentatively TRBD1 (6 bases). Trimming stripped 3 bases from V and 3 bases from J, with 11 bases between. Germline loops: CDR1 SGHTA, CDR2 FQGTGA. The CDR3 length is 14 residues. CDR3 protein: CASSLFSGDTEAFF. In nucleotides, the CDR3 is TGTGCCAGCAGCTTGTTTTCAGGGGACACTGAAGCTTTCTTT. The whole variable domain, remainder taken from reference TRBV7-3 and TRBJ1-1, is GAGVSQTPSNKVTEKGKYVELRCDPISGHTALYWYRQSLGQGPEFLIYFQGTGAADDSGLPNDRFFAVRPEGSVSTLKIQRTERGDSAVYLCASSLFSGDTEAFFGQGTRLTVV.

This rearrangement joins TRBV7-9 to TRBJ2-7, with D uncertain. With 2 bases removed from V and 5 bases from J, the gap between germline ends came to 4 bases. Germline V CDR1 and CDR2: SEHNR, FQNEAQ (reference sequence). CDR3 size: 11 residues. CDR3 coding DNA: TGTGCCAGCAGCTTACGCGACGAGCAGTACTTC. Its protein is CASSLRDEQYF. Full variable domain (outside the CDR3, taken from reference TRBV7-9 and TRBJ2-7): DTGVSQNPRHKITKRGQNVTFRCDPISEHNRLYWYRQTLGQGPEFLTYFQNEAQLEKSRLLSDRFSAERPKGSFSTLEIQRTEQGDSAMYLCASSLRDEQYFGPGTRLTVT.

This chain connects TRBV7-3 to TRBJ2-2; D remains unclear. There are 13 residues in the CDR3. Trimming cost V 5 bases and J 4 bases, with 8 bases left between them. Germline V gene sequence: CDR1 SGHTA, CDR2 FQGTGA. The CDR3 region is CASSLRATGELFF. Here the CDR3 DNA reads TGTGCCAGCAGCCTACGGGCCACCGGGGAGCTGTTTTTT.

The chain is built from TRBV7-9 and TRBJ1-2, with unresolved D. This CDR3 contains 13 residues. CDR1 and CDR2 from the germline V gene are SEHNR and FQNEAQ (reference sequence). Between the trimmed V and J ends, which lost 5 bases and 1 base, there was a span of 8 bases. The CDR3 loop reads CASSPDGNYGYTF. The DNA of the CDR3 is TGTGCCAGCAGCCCGGACGGTAACTATGGCTACACCTTC. The whole variable domain, filled in from reference TRBV7-9 and TRBJ1-2, reads DTGVSQNPRHKITKRGQNVTFRCDPISEHNRLYWYRQTLGQGPEFLTYFQNEAQLEKSRLLSDRFSAERPKGSFSTLEIQRTEQGDSAMYLCASSPDGNYGYTFGSGTRLTVV.

The rearrangement uses TRBV7-2 and TRBJ1-1; the D is unclear. The V and J ends lost 3 bases and 4 bases respectively, with 9 bases between them. Germline V lookup: CDR1 SGHTA, CDR2 FQGNSA. The CDR3 has 13 residues. This CDR3 reads CASSFQTGTEAFF. CDR3 bases: TGTGCCAGCAGCTTTCAGACCGGCACTGAAGCTTTCTTT.

V is TRBV28 and J is TRBJ2-7; D is uncertain. V was trimmed by 7 bases and J by 0 bases, leaving 10 bases between them. This CDR3 is 13 amino acids long. In germline, CDR1 is MDHEN, CDR2 SYDVKM. The CDR3 is CASNGADSYEQYF. CDR3 nucleotide sequence: TGTGCCAGCAATGGAGCAGACTCCTACGAGCAGTACTTC.

This clone was counted between two and nine times. This chain joins TRBV7-2 and TRBJ2-1; 7 bases are shared with TRBD1. Trimming at V came to 5 bases and at J to 7 bases, leaving 8 bases not matched to a gene. The CDR3 spans 14 residues. Germline CDR1 SGHTA, CDR2 FQGNSA. The CDR3: CASSPQRGQNEQFF. In DNA form, the CDR3 reads TGTGCCAGCAGCCCCCAGAGGGGGCAAAATGAGCAGTTCTTC. The full variable domain, completed using reference TRBV7-2 and TRBJ2-1, is GAGVSQSPSNKVTEKGKDVELRCDPISGHTALYWYRQSLGQGLEFLIYFQGNSAPDKSGLPSDRFSAERTGGSVSTLTIQRTQQEDSAVYLCASSPQRGQNEQFFGPGTRLTVL.

J is TRBJ2-3 and V is TRBV6-5; D gene uncertain. Trimming cost V 4 bases and J 6 bases, with 8 bases left between them. This CDR3 has 12 residues. Germline V lookup: CDR1 MNHEY, CDR2 SVGAGI. CDR3 sequence reads: CASSFHGDTQYF. The CDR3 bases are TGTGCCAGCAGTTTCCATGGGGATACGCAGTATTTT.

This chain links TRBV28 with TRBJ1-6; weak D call: TRBD1 (5 bases). In germline, CDR1 is MDHEN, CDR2 SYDVKM. V was pared by 2 bases and J by 0 bases, with 5 bases between. The CDR3 is 15 residues long. CDR3 in amino acids: CASSLDSSYNSPLHF. The CDR3 nucleotides read TGTGCCAGCAGTTTAGACAGCTCCTATAATTCACCCCTCCACTTT.

The V gene is TRBV5-8, the J gene TRBJ1-5, with 7 bases lining up with TRBD1. Germline V gene sequence: CDR1 SGHTS, CDR2 YDEGEE. The CDR3 has 14 amino acids. With V trimmed by 4 bases and J by 4 bases, 5 bases remained unmatched. The CDR3 coding sequence is TGTGCCAGCAGCCAAGGGACAGCAAATCAGCCCCAGCATTTT. Translating it yields CASSQGTANQPQHF.